Sequencing of this TCR beta chain was carried out in a study of shared clonotypes between healthy human individuals. On the study more broadly: The cohort had a couple of women and three men, ages 18 to 49.

Clones were sequenced by immunoSEQ multiplex PCR, and TCRdb holds only the in-frame ones, with some missing. Of approximately 400,000 clones listed, about 96% were seen once; the top ten hold approximately 0.3%. The CDR3 sequence is 13 residues long. V lost 2 bases and J lost 0, with 5 bases in between. The V gene's germline CDR1 is MDHEN and CDR2 SYDVKM. Note on this clone: Other DNA sequences in this sample translate to the same CDR3.

The V call is TRBV28, the J call TRBJ2-7, with unresolved D. Sequencing was done on a sample of memory CD8+ T cells sorted from blood. Documented subset: CD45RO+ cells pooled with CCR7-negative TemRA cells. This TCR came from a man aged 25 to 45 in good health. The CDR3 protein is CASSLGVSYEQYF. In DNA form, the CDR3 reads TGTGCCAGCAGTTTAGGCGTCTCCTACGAGCAGTACTTC.